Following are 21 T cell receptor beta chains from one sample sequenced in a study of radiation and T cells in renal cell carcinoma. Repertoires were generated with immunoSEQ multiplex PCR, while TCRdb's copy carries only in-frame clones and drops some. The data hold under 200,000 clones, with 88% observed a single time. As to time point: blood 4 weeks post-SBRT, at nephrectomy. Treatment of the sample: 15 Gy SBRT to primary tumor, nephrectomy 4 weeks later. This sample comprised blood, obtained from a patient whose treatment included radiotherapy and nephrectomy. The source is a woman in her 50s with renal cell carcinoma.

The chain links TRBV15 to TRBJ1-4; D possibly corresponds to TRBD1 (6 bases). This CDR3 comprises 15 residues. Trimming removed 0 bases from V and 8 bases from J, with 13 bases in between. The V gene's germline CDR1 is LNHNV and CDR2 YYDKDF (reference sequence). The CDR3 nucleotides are TGTGCCACCAGCAGAGAGGGACAAAACAGGGAAAAACTGTTTTTT. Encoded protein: CATSREGQNREKLFF.

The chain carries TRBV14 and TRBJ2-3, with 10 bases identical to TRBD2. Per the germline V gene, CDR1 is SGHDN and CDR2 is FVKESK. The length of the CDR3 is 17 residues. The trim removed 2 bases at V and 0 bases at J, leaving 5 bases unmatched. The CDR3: CASSQHLAGVSTDTQYF. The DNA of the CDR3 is TGTGCCAGCAGCCAACACCTAGCGGGGGTTAGCACAGATACGCAGTATTTT.

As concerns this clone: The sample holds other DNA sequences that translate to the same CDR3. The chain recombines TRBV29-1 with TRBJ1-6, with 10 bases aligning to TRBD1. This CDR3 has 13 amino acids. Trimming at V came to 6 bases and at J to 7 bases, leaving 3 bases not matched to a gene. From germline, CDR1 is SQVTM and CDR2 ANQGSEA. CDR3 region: CSVATGGNSPLHF. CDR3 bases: TGCAGCGTGGCGACAGGGGGCAATTCACCCCTCCACTTT.

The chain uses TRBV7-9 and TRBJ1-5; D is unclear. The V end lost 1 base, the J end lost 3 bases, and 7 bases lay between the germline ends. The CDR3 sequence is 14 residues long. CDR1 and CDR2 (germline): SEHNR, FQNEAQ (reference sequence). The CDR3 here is CASSLDNTNQPQHF. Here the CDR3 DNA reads TGTGCCAGCAGCTTAGATAACACCAATCAGCCCCAGCATTTT.

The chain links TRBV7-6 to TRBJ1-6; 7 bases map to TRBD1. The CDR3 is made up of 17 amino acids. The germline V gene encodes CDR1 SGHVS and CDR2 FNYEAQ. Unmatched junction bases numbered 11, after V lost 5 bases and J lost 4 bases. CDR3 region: CASSPGPGQTYNSPLHF. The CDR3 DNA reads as TGTGCCAGCAGCCCCGGCCCGGGACAGACTTATAATTCACCCCTCCACTTT.

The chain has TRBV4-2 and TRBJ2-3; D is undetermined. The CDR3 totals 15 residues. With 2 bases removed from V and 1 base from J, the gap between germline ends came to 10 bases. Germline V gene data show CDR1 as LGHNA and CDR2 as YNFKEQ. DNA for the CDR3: TGTGCCAGCAGCCAAATAGGCGGAGGCACAGATACGCAGTATTTT. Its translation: CASSQIGGGTDTQYF.

The CDR3: CASSQDSNAGTSGEETQYF. The CDR3 nucleotides are TGCGCCAGCAGCCAAGACAGCAATGCCGGGACTAGCGGTGAAGAGACCCAGTACTTC. V usage is TRBV4-1 and J usage is TRBJ2-5, with 11 bases identical to TRBD2. Losses at the gene ends were 0 bases for V and 3 bases for J; bases not matched to a gene: 12. This CDR3 comprises 19 residues. Germline V gives CDR1 MGHRA, CDR2 YSYEKL.

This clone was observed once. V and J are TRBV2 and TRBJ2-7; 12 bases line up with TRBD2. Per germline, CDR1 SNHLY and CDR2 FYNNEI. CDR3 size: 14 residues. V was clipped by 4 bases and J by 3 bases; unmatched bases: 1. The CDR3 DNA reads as TGTGCCAGCAGTGGGACTAGCGGGGACTACGAGCAGTACTTC. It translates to CASSGTSGDYEQYF.

The CDR3 bases are TGTGCCAGCAGCTTCCCCGGGGAGCAGTACTTC. Protein: CASSFPGEQYF. This chain uses TRBV11-2 with TRBJ2-7; unclear D gene. V lost 3 bases, J lost 7 bases, and 7 bases lay in between. Germline V lookup: CDR1 SGHAT, CDR2 FQNNGV. The CDR3 loop spans 11 amino acids.

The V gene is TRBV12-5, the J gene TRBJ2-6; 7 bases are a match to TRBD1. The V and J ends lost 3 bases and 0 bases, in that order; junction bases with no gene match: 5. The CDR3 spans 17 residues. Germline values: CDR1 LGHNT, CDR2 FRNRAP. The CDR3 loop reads CASGFGTESSGANVLTF. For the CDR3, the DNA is TGTGCTAGTGGTTTCGGGACAGAGAGCTCTGGGGCCAACGTCCTGACTTTC.

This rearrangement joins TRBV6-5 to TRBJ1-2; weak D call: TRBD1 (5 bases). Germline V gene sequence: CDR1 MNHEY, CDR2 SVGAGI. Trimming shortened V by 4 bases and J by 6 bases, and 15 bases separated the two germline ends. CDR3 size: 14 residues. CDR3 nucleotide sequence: TGTGCCAGCAGTTCGCTGCAGGGCCCCAATGGCTACACCTTC. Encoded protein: CASSSLQGPNGYTF.

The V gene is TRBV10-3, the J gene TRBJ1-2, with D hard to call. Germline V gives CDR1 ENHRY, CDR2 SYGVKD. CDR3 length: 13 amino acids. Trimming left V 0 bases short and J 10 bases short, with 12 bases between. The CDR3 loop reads CAISESLWGNYTF. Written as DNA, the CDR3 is TGTGCCATCAGTGAGTCGCTATGGGGAAACTACACCTTC.

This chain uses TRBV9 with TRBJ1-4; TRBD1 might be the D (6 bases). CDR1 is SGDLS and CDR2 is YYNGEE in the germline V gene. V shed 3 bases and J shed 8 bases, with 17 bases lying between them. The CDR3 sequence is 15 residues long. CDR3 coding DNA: TGTGCCAGCAGCGATCTGGGGCAGGGGATCGAAAAACTGTTTTTT. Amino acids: CASSDLGQGIEKLFF.

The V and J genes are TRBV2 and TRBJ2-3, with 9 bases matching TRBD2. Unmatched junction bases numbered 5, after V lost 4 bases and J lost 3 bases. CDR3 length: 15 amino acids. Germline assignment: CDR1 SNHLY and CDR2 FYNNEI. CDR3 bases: TGTGCCAGCAGTGCCGCGGGGGGGCCAACAGATACGCAGTATTTT. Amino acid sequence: CASSAAGGPTDTQYF. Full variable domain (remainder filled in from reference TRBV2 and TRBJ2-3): EPEVTQTPSHQVTQMGQEVILRCVPISNHLYFYWYRQILGQKVEFLVSFYNNEISEKSEIFDDQFSVERPDGSNFTLKIRSTKLEDSAMYFCASSAAGGPTDTQYFGPGTRLTVL.

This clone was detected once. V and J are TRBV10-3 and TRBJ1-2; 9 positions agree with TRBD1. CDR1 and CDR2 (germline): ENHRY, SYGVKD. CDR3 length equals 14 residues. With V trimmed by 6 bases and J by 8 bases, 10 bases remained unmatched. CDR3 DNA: TGTGCCATCAGGCCGGGACAGGGTATGAGCGGCTACACCTTC. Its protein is CAIRPGQGMSGYTF.

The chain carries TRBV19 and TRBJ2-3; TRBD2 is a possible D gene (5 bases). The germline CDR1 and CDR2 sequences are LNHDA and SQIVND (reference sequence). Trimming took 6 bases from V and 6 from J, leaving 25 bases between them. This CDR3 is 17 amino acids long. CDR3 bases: TGTGCCAGTAGACAAGGTCCCGGACTCTACCCTACGGATACGCAGTATTTT. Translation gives CASRQGPGLYPTDTQYF.

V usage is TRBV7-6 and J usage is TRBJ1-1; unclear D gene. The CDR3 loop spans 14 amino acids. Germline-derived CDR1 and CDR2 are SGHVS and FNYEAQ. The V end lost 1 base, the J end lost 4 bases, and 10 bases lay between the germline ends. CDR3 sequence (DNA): TGTGCCAGCAGCTTAGTGGACGGGCCCACTGAAGCTTTCTTT. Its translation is CASSLVDGPTEAFF. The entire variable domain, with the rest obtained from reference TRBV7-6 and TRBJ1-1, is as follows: GAGVSQSPRYKVTKRGQDVALRCDPISGHVSLYWYRQALGQGPEFLTYFNYEAQQDKSGLPNDRFSAERPEGSISTLTIQRTEQRDSAMYRCASSLVDGPTEAFFGQGTRLTVV.

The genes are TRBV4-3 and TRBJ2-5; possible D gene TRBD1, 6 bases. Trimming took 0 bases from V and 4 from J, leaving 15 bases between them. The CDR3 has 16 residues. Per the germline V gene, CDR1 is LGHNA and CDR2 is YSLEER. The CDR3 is CASSQDFTGPVETQYF. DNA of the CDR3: TGCGCCAGCAGCCAAGATTTCACAGGGCCGGTAGAGACCCAGTACTTC.

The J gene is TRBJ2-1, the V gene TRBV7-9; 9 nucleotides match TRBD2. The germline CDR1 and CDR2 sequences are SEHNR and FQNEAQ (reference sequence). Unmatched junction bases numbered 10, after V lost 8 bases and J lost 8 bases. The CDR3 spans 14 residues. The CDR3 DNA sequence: TGTGCCAGCTCCAGCAGCGGGGGGACATATGAGCAGTTCTTC. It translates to CASSSSGGTYEQFF.

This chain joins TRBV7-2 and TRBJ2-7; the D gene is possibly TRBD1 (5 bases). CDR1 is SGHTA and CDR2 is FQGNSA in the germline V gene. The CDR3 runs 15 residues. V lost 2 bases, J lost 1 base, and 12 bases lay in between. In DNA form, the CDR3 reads TGTGCCAGCAGCTTAAACGGGCAGGGTTCCTACGAGCAGTACTTC. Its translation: CASSLNGQGSYEQYF.

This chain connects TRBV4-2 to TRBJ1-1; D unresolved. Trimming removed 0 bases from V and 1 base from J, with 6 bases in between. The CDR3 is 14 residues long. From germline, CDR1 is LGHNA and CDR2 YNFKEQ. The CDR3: CASSQEPANTEAFF. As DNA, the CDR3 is TGTGCCAGCAGCCAAGAACCGGCGAACACTGAAGCTTTCTTT.